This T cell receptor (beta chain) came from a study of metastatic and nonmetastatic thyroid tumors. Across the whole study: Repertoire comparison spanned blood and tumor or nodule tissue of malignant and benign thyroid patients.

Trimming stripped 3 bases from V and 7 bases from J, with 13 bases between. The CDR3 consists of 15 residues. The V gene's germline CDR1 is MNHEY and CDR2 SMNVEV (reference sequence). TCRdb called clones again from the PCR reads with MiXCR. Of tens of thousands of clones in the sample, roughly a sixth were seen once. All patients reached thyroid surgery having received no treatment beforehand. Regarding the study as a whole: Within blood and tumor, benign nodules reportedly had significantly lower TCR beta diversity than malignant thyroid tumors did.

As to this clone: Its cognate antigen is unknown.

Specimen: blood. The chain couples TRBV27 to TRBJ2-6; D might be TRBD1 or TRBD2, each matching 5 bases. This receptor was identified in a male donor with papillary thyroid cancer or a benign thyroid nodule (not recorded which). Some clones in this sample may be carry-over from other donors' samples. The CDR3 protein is CASSLWDGGANVLTF. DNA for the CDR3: TGTGCCAGCAGTTTGTGGGACGGTGGTGCCAACGTCCTGACTTTC. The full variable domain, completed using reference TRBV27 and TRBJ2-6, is EAQVTQNPRYLITVTGKKLTVTCSQNMNHEYMSWYRQDPGLGLRQIYYSMNVEVTDKGDVPEGYKVSRKEKRNFPLILESPSPNQTSLYFCASSLWDGGANVLTFGAGSRLTVL.